These 3 T cell receptor beta chains came from one sample sequenced in a study of T cells in Graves' hyperthyroidism and ophthalmopathy. Template material for amplifying TCR beta CDR3 regions consisted of RNA transcripts. The HTBI set primed first-round TCR CDR3 RT-PCR. TCRdb reprocessed the multiplex PCR reads via MiXCR and lists one record per CDR3 protein. The sample carries roughly 30,000 distinct CDR3 sequences, under 55% recorded once. The sample was blood. The receptors were gathered from a woman aged 25 to 39 with Graves' hyperthyroidism.

At least ten counts were recorded for this clonotype. V usage is TRBV28 and J usage is TRBJ2-1; perhaps TRBD1 as D (5 bases). Trimming took 0 bases from V and 4 from J, leaving 10 bases between them. This CDR3 has 15 residues. Looked up from germline, CDR1 is MDHEN and CDR2 is SYDVKM. CDR3 sequence reads: CASSLWTAHYNEQFF. The CDR3 coding sequence is TGTGCCAGCAGTTTATGGACAGCCCATTACAATGAGCAGTTCTTC. Using reference TRBV28 and TRBJ2-1 for the parts outside the CDR3, the full variable domain is DVKVTQSSRYLVKRTGEKVFLECVQDMDHENMFWYRQDPGLGLRLIYFSYDVKMKEKGDIPEGYSVSREKKERFSLILESASTNQTSMYLCASSLWTAHYNEQFFGPGTRLTVL.

The chain has TRBV9 and TRBJ2-1; TRBD1 matches 10 bases. Trimming cost V 3 bases and J 6 bases; bases outside gene matches: 6. Germline V gene lookup returns CDR1 SGDLS and CDR2 YYNGEE. The CDR3 runs to 15 residues. The CDR3 sequence: CASSDGQGVFNEQFF. The CDR3 bases are TGTGCCAGCAGCGACGGACAGGGGGTATTCAATGAGCAGTTCTTC.

By its share, this clonotype is medium-sized. The V and J genes are TRBV20-1 and TRBJ2-7; no definite D call. CDR1 is DFQATT, CDR2 SNEGSKA, per germline (reference sequence). There are 11 residues in the CDR3. The CDR3 is CNPAQSGEQYF. CDR3 coding DNA: TGCAACCCTGCCCAGTCGGGCGAGCAGTACTTC.